The entry that follows covers one T cell receptor (beta chain) sequence. This CDR3 spans 14 amino acids. V was pared by 2 bases and J by 4 bases, with 11 bases between. Germline lookup yields CDR1 LNHDA and CDR2 SQIVND (reference sequence). RNA transcripts provided the source from which TCR beta CDR3 regions were amplified. Researchers ran a first-round RT-PCR on the TCR CDR3 using the HTBI primer set. Using its own MiXCR run on the multiplex PCR reads, TCRdb lists one record per CDR3 protein. This sample carries some 560,000 distinct CDR3 sequences, about 15% of them seen once, and the ten largest clones take 7.3%. The sample is drawn from a study of T cells in Graves' hyperthyroidism and ophthalmopathy.

The chain couples TRBV19 to TRBJ1-2, with D unresolved. This TCR came from a woman in her twenties or thirties with Graves' hyperthyroidism. Sequenced: blood. CDR3 DNA: TGTGCCAGTAGTATAAGCGAAGGCGGCTATGGCTACACCTTC. This gives the protein CASSISEGGYGYTF.